What follows describes a single T cell receptor beta chain. The sample has other DNA sequences that encode this CDR3 too. These data belong to a study of blood T cell repertoires in COVID-19. Study-wide background: The study drew acute and convalescent COVID-19 samples from the United States, Italy and Spain.

Repertoires were generated with immunoSEQ multiplex PCR, while TCRdb's copy carries only in-frame clones and drops some. Here the sample spans about 400,000 clones, over 75% being singletons. Germline assignment: CDR1 DFQATT and CDR2 SNEGSKA (reference sequence). Trimming removed 3 bases from V and 3 bases from J, with 9 bases in between. The CDR3 is 13 residues long. This receptor was obtained from a woman in her forties with acute COVID-19. Sequences were obtained from PBMCs or T cells enriched from blood (not recorded which). V gene TRBV20-1 combines with J gene TRBJ1-5; D is uncertain. CDR3: CSASVSDNQPQHF. CDR3 DNA sequence: TGCAGTGCTAGTGTCAGCGACAATCAGCCCCAGCATTTT.